A single sample gave rise to the 14 T cell receptor beta chains below, sequenced in a study of Graves' ophthalmopathy and Graves' hyperthyroidism. As the template, RNA transcripts were used to amplify TCR beta CDR3 regions. First-round RT-PCR used HTBI primers; second-round multiplex PCR followed. TCRdb redid the calling of the multiplex PCR reads with MiXCR, one entry per CDR3 protein. The sample carries 740,000 or so distinct CDR3 sequences, approximately 40% recorded once. The material sequenced was peripheral blood. The receptors were gathered from an adult man with Graves' ophthalmopathy.

The chain employs TRBV9 and TRBJ2-7; TRBD1 agrees at 9 bases. This CDR3 has 14 amino acids. The V gene's germline CDR1 is SGDLS and CDR2 YYNGEE. J gave up 4 bases and V 5 bases, and 7 bases lay outside the gene matches. The CDR3: CASSAPDRGYEQYF. Written as DNA, the CDR3 is TGTGCCAGCAGTGCTCCAGACAGGGGGTACGAGCAGTACTTC.

Only one count was recorded for this clonotype. The rearrangement links TRBV7-9 to TRBJ2-6; perhaps D is TRBD1 or TRBD2 (5 bases each). CDR3 length equals 15 residues. The V gene lost 6 bases and the J gene lost 2 bases, with 11 bases spanning the gap. CDR1 and CDR2 from the germline V gene are SEHNR and FQNEAQ (reference sequence). The DNA of the CDR3 is TGTGCCAGCAGAAAACCGGGACCTGGGGCCAACGTCCTGACTTTC. This sequence encodes CASRKPGPGANVLTF.

This clonotype was counted ten times or more. V is TRBV29-1 and J is TRBJ1-4; maybe TRBD1 (5 bases). Germline lookup yields CDR1 SQVTM and CDR2 ANQGSEA. The V end lost 6 bases, the J end lost 6 bases, and 14 bases lay between the germline ends. The CDR3 length is 13 residues. The CDR3 DNA reads as TGCAGCGTCTCAAGGGGACGCTATGAAAAACTGTTTTTT. Translation: CSVSRGRYEKLFF.

This chain links TRBV25-1 with TRBJ2-5; D possibly corresponds to TRBD2 (7 bases). V shed 6 bases and J shed 2 bases, with 22 bases lying between them. Germline-derived CDR1 and CDR2 are MGHDK and SYGVNS. The CDR3 has 17 residues. CDR3 sequence reads: CASSPPHGGQPQETQYF. The CDR3, as DNA: TGTGCCAGCAGCCCACCACACGGGGGGCAACCACAAGAGACCCAGTACTTC.

As for this clonotype: This clone may be a read error of a much larger clone one base away. J is TRBJ1-1 and V is TRBV9; D is unclear. V dropped 3 bases and J dropped 4 bases, with 7 bases sitting between them. The length of the CDR3 is 12 residues. The germline CDR1 and CDR2 sequences are SGDLS and YYNGEE. Here the CDR3 reads CASSAGLTEAFF. DNA of the CDR3: TGTGCCAGCAGCGCCGGTCTCACTGAAGCTTTCTTT. Full variable domain (rest looked up from reference TRBV9 and TRBJ1-1): DSGVTQTPKHLITATGQRVTLRCSPRSGDLSVYWYQQSLDQGLQFLIQYYNGEERAKGNILERFSAQQFPDLHSELNLSSLELGDSALYFCASSAGLTEAFFGQGTRLTVV.

The gene calls are TRBV29-1 and TRBJ2-3, with D perhaps TRBD1 (5 bases). The germline V gene encodes CDR1 SQVTM and CDR2 ANQGSEA. The CDR3 spans 14 residues. V was shortened by 3 bases and J by 1 base, with 11 bases between the two germline ends. This CDR3 reads CSVDGHRGTDTQYF. The CDR3 coding sequence is TGCAGCGTTGATGGACATCGGGGCACAGATACGCAGTATTTT.

The chain couples TRBV19 to TRBJ2-7, with 8 bases fitting TRBD2. This CDR3 region has 15 residues. CDR1 is LNHDA and CDR2 is SQIVND in the germline V gene (reference sequence). The V and J ends lost 3 bases and 2 bases, in that order; junction bases with no gene match: 6. DNA for the CDR3: TGTGCCAGTAGTATTAAGCGGGAGCGTACCTACGAGCAGTACTTC. Translation: CASSIKRERTYEQYF.

The J gene is TRBJ1-4, the V gene TRBV15, with 9 bases identical to TRBD1. From germline, CDR1 is LNHNV and CDR2 YYDKDF (reference sequence). The CDR3 is 14 residues long. V shed 0 bases, J shed 11 bases, and the junction held 4 bases outside the gene matches. CDR3 sequence: CATSRDSDRGKLFF. For the CDR3, the DNA is TGTGCCACCAGCAGAGACAGCGACAGGGGGAAACTGTTTTTT.

This clonotype was recorded once. V and J are TRBV29-1 and TRBJ1-3; possible D gene TRBD1, 6 bases. Germline lookup yields CDR1 SQVTM and CDR2 ANQGSEA. V was shortened by 6 bases and J by 5 bases, with 14 bases between the two germline ends. The CDR3 is made up of 13 amino acids. This CDR3 is CSVNRDRRNTIYF. The CDR3 DNA reads TGCAGCGTCAACAGGGACCGAAGAAACACCATATATTTT. The full variable domain, with the rest looked up from reference TRBV29-1 and TRBJ1-3, is SAVISQKPSRDICQRGTSLTIQCQVDSQVTMMFWYRQQPGQSLTLIATANQGSEATYESGFVIDKFPISRPNLTFSTLTVSNMSPEDSSIYLCSVNRDRRNTIYFGEGSWLTVV.

This clonotype has a count of ten or more. The DNA of the CDR3 is TGTGCCAGCAGCGTAGGGGGTTTGACTGAAGCTTTCTTT. Its translation is CASSVGGLTEAFF. V gene TRBV9 combines with J gene TRBJ1-1, with unresolved D. The germline V gene encodes CDR1 SGDLS and CDR2 YYNGEE. The CDR3 length is 13 residues. Trimming removed 0 bases at V and 5 bases at J, with 8 bases between.

The chain combines TRBV20-1 with TRBJ1-4; no reliable D call. Germline CDR1 DFQATT, CDR2 SNEGSKA (reference sequence). V lost 2 bases and J 5 bases, leaving 12 bases between the germline ends. The CDR3 totals 14 residues. The CDR3 DNA reads TGCAGTGCTAGACTGGCGGCGAGGAATGAAAAACTGTTTTTT. As protein: CSARLAARNEKLFF.

The chain joins TRBV11-2 to TRBJ2-7, with TRBD1 matching over 9 bases. The V segment lost 4 bases and the J segment 4 bases; nucleotides outside the gene matches: 5. CDR1 SGHAT and CDR2 FQNNGV come from the germline V gene. This CDR3 spans 14 amino acids. The CDR3 DNA follows: TGTGCCAGCAGCTATTCCGGGACAGGGTACGAGCAGTACTTC. This translates into CASSYSGTGYEQYF.

The gene calls are TRBV20-1 and TRBJ1-1; TRBD1 agrees at 9 bases. CDR1 is DFQATT, CDR2 SNEGSKA, per germline (reference sequence). V dropped 4 bases and J dropped 6; count of bases not matched to a gene: 9. This CDR3 has 14 residues. The CDR3 region is CSATPTGGLAEAFF. Written as DNA, the CDR3 is TGCAGTGCTACCCCGACAGGGGGATTGGCTGAAGCTTTCTTT.

The chain carries TRBV19 and TRBJ1-2, with D perhaps matching TRBD1 (6 bases). Between the trimmed V and J ends, which lost 11 bases and 5 bases, there was a span of 21 bases. Germline V gene data show CDR1 as LNHDA and CDR2 as SQIVND (reference sequence). The length of the CDR3 is 14 residues. CDR3 in amino acids: CAWSADRRPYGYTF. The DNA of the CDR3 is TGTGCCTGGAGCGCCGACAGGAGACCTTATGGCTACACCTTC.